These 2 T cell receptor beta chains were sequenced from one sample in a study of regulatory T cells in long-lasting Graves disease. Specified time point: newly diagnosed GD, antithyroid drugs for less than 3 months. Scientists built the TCR library using RNA that was extracted from PBMCs. Sequencing libraries for TCR beta were prepared with iRepertoire HTBI primers and Arm-PCR of CDR3 regions. TCRdb analysed the multiplex PCR reads with MiXCR anew, one entry per CDR3 protein. The profile shows 400,000 to 500,000 distinct CDR3 sequences, roughly 17% of them singletons. This sample was shared with a second study, whose subject was T cells in Graves' hyperthyroidism and ophthalmopathy.

The material was peripheral blood mononuclear cells (PBMCs), obtained at new diagnosis, from a patient treated with antithyroid drugs. These receptor sequences come from a woman aged 18-29 years with Graves disease.

This clonotype was recorded at least ten times. This chain joins TRBV20-1 and TRBJ2-3; TRBD2 agrees at 7 bases. Germline assignment: CDR1 DFQATT and CDR2 SNEGSKA (reference sequence). V gave up 6 bases and J gave up 0 bases; unmatched junction bases: 18. This CDR3 comprises 18 residues. The CDR3: CSAGAGLGGPTSTDTQYF. The CDR3 DNA reads as TGCAGTGCCGGCGCCGGACTAGGAGGACCGACTAGCACAGATACGCAGTATTTT.

The chain couples TRBV24-1 to TRBJ2-3; 10 nucleotides agree with TRBD2. Looked up from germline, CDR1 is KGHDR and CDR2 is SFDVKD. The CDR3 loop spans 15 amino acids. The ends lost 10 bases at V and 2 bases at J; junction bases unmatched: 8. The CDR3 reads CATSRTSGLTDTQYF. DNA of the CDR3: TGTGCCACAAGTCGGACTAGCGGACTCACAGATACGCAGTATTTT.